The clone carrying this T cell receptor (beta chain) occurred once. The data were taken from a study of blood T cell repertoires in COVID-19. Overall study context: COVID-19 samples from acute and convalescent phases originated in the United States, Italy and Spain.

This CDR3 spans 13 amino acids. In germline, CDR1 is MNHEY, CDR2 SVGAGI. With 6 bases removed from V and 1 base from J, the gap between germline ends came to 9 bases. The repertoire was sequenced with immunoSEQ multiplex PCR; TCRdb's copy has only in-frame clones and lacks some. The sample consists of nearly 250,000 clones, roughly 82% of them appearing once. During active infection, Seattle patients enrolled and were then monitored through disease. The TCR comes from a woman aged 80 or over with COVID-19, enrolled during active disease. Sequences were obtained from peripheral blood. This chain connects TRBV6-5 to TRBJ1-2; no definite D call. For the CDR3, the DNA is TGTGCCAGCAGCAAGGACTTTAACTATGGCTACACCTTC. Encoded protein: CASSKDFNYGYTF.